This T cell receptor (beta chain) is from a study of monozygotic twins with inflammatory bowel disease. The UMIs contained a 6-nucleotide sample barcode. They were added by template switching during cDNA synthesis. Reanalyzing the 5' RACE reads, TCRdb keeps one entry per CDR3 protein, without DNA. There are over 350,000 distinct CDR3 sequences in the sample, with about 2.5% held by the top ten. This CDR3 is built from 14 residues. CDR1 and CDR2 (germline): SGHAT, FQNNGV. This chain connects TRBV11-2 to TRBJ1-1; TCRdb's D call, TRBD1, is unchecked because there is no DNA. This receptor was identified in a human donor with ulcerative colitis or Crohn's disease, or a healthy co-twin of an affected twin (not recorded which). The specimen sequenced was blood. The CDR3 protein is CASSLVGSKGEAFF.